What follows describes a single T cell receptor beta chain. Its antigen is not known. This sample was included in a study of vaccination effects on CD4 cells after COVID-19. Study background: Sample donation by two convalescent patients took place 16 days and one week before vaccination. Every well got around 2 million PBMC, which were grown with about 9.2 IU/ml IL-2 and approximately 9.7 ug/ml peptides.

Clones were read by immunoSEQ multiplex PCR, and TCRdb kept only the in-frame ones, dropping some. The sample has tens of thousands of clones, approximately 72% seen once. The culture ran for 9 to 11 days, and then CD4+ T cells were isolated. Replacing half the medium with IL-2 medium was done on days 3 and 7. Germline CDR1 reads SGHNT; CDR2 reads YYREEE (reference sequence). The V end was cut by 0 bases, the J end by 4 bases, with 10 bases between. The CDR3 extends over 14 amino acids. Sequenced here: CD4+ T cells from PBMCs cultured without peptide, sampled before COVID-19 vaccination. This clonotype originated in a human donor who had a prior SARS-CoV-2 infection. The genes are TRBV5-4 and TRBJ1-2; D gene ambiguous. CDR3 sequence reads: CASSLAVSGYGYTF. For the CDR3, the DNA is TGTGCCAGCAGCTTGGCCGTTTCAGGCTATGGCTACACCTTC.